This T cell receptor beta chain is from a study of T cells after yellow fever vaccination. General study results and limits: It was a weaker secondary response, yet one that peaked faster, at day 5 versus 15. Once the booster was given, most primary-vaccination clones reappeared, at just under 98% for CD4 and 88% for CD8.

This clonotype was counted ten times or more. Its antigen is currently unknown. MiXCR, run by TCRdb on the 5' RACE reads, gives a single entry per CDR3 protein. The data hold 300,000 to 350,000 distinct CDR3 sequences, with approximately 4% observed a single time. The CDR3 totals 14 residues. Per germline, CDR1 LNHDA and CDR2 SQIVND (reference sequence). J gave up 5 bases and V 5 bases, and 7 bases lay outside the gene matches. The sample in question was PBMCs, obtained 5 days after the yellow fever booster vaccination. This clonotype was obtained from a man younger than 30 who received the YFV17D yellow fever vaccine. The J gene is TRBJ2-3, the V gene TRBV19; 7 nucleotides align to TRBD1. CDR3 bases: TGTGCCAGTAGTCAAACAGGGGTACGAGATACGCAGTATTTT. As protein: CASSQTGVRDTQYF.